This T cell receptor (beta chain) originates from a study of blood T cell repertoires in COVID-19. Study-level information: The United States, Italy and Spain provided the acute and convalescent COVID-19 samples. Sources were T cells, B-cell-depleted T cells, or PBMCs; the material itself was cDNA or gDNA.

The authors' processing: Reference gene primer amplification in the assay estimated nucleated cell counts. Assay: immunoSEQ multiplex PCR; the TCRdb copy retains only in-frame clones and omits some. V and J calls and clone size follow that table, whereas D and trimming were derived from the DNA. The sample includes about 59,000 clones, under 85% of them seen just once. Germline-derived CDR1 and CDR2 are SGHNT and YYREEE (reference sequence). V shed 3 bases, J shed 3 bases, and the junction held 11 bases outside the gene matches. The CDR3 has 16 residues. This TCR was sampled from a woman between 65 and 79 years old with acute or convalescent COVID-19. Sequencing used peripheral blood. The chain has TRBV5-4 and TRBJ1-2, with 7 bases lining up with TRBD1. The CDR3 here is CASSSGYRGMDYGYTF. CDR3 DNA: TGTGCCAGCAGCTCGGGATACAGGGGAATGGACTATGGCTACACCTTC.